The clone carrying this TCR beta chain was seen many times. The antigen is undetermined. This sample stems from a study of T cells in Graves' hyperthyroidism and ophthalmopathy. The wider study: Peripheral blood was acquired at first diagnosis, ahead of any therapy whatsoever. Study-wide findings and caveats: A median about 6 months before onset, the model predicted ophthalmopathy.

The TCR beta CDR3 regions underwent amplification using RNA transcripts as the source. The HTBI primer set drove a first-round RT-PCR of the TCR CDR3. TCRdb fed the multiplex PCR reads into MiXCR, producing one record per CDR3 protein. The table lists under 400,000 distinct CDR3 sequences, approximately 16% of them singletons, with 15% to 20% in the top ten. Per germline, CDR1 MDHEN and CDR2 SYDVKM. Between the trimmed V and J ends, which lost 6 bases and 4 bases, there was a span of 13 bases. This CDR3 comprises 13 residues. The sequence came from a woman aged 60-75 years with Graves' ophthalmopathy. The sample taken for sequencing was blood. The V gene is TRBV28, the J gene TRBJ2-7; maybe TRBD2 (6 bases). CDR3 bases: TGTGCCAGCAGGGGGACTGGGGGTTACGAGCAGTACTTC. Translated: CASRGTGGYEQYF. Variable domain in full (rest from reference TRBV28 and TRBJ2-7): DVKVTQSSRYLVKRTGEKVFLECVQDMDHENMFWYRQDPGLGLRLIYFSYDVKMKEKGDIPEGYSVSREKKERFSLILESASTNQTSMYLCASRGTGGYEQYFGPGTRLTVT.